The T cell receptor (beta chain) under discussion was sequenced for a study of T-cell memory formation after mild COVID-19. In its sample, this clonotype was seen a few times. V was pared by 6 bases and J by 14 bases, with 10 bases of the junction left unmatched. In germline, CDR1 is SNHLY, CDR2 FYNNEI. The CDR3 loop spans 12 amino acids. TCRdb re-analysed the 5' RACE reads in MiXCR, keeping a single row per CDR3 protein. The sample lists fewer than 450,000 distinct CDR3 sequences, under 25% seen once, with approximately 12% in the top ten. Sequencing was done on a sample of PBMCs or a T cell subset sorted from them (not recorded which). The TCR sequence derives from an adult woman who had mild COVID-19 (a few samples of this study predate the infection). Cell type and time point are not known. V gene TRBV2 combines with J gene TRBJ1-2; 9 bases map to TRBD1. Here the CDR3 reads CASRGTGTGFTF. In nucleotides, the CDR3 is TGTGCCAGCAGAGGTACCGGGACAGGGTTTACCTTC.